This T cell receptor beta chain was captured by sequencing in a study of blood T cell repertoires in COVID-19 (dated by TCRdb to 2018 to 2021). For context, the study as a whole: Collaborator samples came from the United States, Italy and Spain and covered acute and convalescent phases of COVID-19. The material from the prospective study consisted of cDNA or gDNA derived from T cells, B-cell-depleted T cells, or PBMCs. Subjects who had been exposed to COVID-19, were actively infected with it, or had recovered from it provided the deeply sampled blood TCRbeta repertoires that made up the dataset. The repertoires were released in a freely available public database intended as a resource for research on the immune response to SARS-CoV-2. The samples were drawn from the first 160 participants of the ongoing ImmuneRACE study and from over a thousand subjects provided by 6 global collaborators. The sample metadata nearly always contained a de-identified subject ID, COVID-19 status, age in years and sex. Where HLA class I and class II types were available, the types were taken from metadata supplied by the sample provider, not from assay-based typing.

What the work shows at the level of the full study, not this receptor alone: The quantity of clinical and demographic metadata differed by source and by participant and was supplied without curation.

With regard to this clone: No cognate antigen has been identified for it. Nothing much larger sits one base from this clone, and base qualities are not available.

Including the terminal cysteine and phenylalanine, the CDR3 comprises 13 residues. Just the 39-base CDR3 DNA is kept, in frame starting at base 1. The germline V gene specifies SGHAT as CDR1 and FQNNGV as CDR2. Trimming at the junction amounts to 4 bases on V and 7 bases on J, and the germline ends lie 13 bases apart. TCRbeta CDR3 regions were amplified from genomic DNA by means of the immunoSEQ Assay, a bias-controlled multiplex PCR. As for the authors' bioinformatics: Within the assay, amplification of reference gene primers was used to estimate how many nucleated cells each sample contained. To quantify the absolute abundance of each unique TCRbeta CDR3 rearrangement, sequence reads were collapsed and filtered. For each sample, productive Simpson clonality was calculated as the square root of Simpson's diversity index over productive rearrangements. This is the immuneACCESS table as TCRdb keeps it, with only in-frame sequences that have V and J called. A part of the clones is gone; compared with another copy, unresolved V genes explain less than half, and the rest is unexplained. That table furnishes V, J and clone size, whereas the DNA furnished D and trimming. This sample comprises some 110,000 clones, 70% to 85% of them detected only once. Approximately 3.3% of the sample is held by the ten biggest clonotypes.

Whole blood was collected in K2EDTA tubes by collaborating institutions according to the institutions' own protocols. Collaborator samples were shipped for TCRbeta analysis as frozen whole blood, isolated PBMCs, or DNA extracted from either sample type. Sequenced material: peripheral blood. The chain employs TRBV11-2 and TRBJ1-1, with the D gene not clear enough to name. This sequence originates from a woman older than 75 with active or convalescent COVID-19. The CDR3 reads CASSSISAVEAFF. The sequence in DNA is TGTGCCAGCAGCTCTATTAGTGCCGTTGAAGCTTTCTTT.